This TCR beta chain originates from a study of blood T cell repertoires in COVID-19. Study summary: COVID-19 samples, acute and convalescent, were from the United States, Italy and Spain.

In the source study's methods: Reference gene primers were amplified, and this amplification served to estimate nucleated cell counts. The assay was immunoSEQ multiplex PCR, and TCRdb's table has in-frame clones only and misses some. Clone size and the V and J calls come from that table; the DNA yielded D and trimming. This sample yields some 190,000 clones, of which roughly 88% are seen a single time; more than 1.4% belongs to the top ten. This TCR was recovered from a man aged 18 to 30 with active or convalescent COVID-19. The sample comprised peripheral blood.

The CDR3 nucleotides read TGTGCCTGGAGTGTACGCGGGAGGGTGCACGAGCAGTACTTC. Its protein product is CAWSVRGRVHEQYF. This chain connects TRBV30 to TRBJ2-7, with 9 bases matching TRBD2. The CDR3 covers 14 residues. The ends lost 0 bases at V and 5 bases at J; junction bases unmatched: 5. Germline assignment: CDR1 GTSNPN and CDR2 SVGIG (reference sequence).